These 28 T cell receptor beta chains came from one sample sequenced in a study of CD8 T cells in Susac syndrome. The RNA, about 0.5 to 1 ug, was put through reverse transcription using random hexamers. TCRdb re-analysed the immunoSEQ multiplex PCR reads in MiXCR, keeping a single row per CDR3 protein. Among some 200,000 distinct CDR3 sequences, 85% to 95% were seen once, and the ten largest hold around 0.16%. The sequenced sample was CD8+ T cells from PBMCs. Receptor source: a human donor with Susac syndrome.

The CDR3 DNA is TGTGCCAGCACATTAGCCCTAGCGGGGGCGAACACCGGGGAGCTGTTTTTT. Translation gives CASTLALAGANTGELFF. The chain has TRBV11-2 and TRBJ2-2; the match to TRBD2 covers 10 bases. V shed 7 bases and J 0 bases; nucleotides not matched to a gene: 8. Germline V gives CDR1 SGHAT, CDR2 FQNNGV. There are 17 residues in the CDR3.

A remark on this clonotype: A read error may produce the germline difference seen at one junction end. The CDR3 nucleotides read TGTGCCAGCAGCGTAGGGGACAGGGGCTCCCCTGAGGAGTTCTTC. Encoded protein: CASSVGDRGSPEEFF. V and J are TRBV9 and TRBJ2-1; 10 bases are a match to TRBD1. Germline V gene lookup returns CDR1 SGDLS and CDR2 YYNGEE. The CDR3 is made up of 15 amino acids.

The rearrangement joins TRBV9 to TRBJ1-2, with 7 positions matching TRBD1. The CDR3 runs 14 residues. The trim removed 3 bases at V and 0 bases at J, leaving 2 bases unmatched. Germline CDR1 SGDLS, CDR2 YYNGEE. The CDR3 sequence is CASSGTGSNYGYTF. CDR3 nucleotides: TGTGCCAGCAGCGGGACAGGTTCTAACTATGGCTACACCTTC.

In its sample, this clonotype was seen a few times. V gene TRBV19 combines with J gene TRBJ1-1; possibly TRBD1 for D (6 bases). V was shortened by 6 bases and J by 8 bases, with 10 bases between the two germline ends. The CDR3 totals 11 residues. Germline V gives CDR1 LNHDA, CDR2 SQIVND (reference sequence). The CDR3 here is CASRTGTEAFF. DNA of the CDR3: TGTGCCAGTAGGACCGGGACAGAAGCTTTCTTT.

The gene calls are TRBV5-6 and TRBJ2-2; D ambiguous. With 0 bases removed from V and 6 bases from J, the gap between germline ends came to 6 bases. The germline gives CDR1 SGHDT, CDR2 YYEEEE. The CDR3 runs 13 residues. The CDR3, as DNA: TGTGCCAGCAGCTTGGGGACGGCCGGGGAGCTGTTTTTT. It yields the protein CASSLGTAGELFF. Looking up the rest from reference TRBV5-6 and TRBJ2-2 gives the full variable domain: DAGVTQSPTHLIKTRGQQVTLRCSPKSGHDTVSWYQQALGQGPQFIFQYYEEEERQRGNFPDRFSGHQFPNYSSELNVNALLLGDSALYLCASSLGTAGELFFGEGSRLTVL.

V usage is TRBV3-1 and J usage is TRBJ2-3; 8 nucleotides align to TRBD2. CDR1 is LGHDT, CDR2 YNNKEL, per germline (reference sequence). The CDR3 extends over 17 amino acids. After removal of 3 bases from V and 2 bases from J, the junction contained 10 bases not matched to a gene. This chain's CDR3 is CASSHLTSGTYTDTQYF. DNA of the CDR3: TGTGCCAGCAGCCATCTCACTAGCGGAACTTACACAGATACGCAGTATTTT.

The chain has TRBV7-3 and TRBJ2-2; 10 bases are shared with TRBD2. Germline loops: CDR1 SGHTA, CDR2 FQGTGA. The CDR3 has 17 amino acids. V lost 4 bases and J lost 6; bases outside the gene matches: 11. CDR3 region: CASSSPSSGSFAGELFF. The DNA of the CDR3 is TGTGCCAGCAGCTCCCCCTCTAGCGGGAGTTTCGCCGGGGAGCTGTTTTTT.

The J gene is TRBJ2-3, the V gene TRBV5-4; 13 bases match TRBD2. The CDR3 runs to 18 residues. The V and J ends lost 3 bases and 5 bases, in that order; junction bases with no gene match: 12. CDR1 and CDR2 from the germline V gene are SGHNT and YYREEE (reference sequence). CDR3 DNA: TGTGCCAGCAGCTACCTGACTAGCGGGAGGCAAGGAGGAGATACGCAGTATTTT. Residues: CASSYLTSGRQGGDTQYF. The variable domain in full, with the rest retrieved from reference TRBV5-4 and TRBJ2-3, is ETGVTQSPTHLIKTRGQQVTLRCSSQSGHNTVSWYQQALGQGPQFIFQYYREEENGRGNFPPRFSGLQFPNYSSELNVNALELDDSALYLCASSYLTSGRQGGDTQYFGPGTRLTVL.

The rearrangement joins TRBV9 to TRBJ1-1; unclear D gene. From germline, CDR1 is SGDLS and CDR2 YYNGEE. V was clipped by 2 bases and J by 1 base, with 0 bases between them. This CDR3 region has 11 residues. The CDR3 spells CASSVNTEAFF. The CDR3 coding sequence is TGTGCCAGCAGCGTGAACACTGAAGCTTTCTTT.

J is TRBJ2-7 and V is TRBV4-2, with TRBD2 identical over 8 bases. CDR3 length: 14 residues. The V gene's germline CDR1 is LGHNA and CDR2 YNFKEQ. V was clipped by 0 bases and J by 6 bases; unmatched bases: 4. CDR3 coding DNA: TGTGCCAGCAGCCAAGAAGGTCTAGCGGGCGAGCAGTACTTC. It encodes CASSQEGLAGEQYF.

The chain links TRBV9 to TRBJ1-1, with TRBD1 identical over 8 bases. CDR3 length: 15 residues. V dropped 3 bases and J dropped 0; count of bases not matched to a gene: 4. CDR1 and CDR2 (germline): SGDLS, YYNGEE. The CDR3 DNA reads TGTGCCAGCAGCGCCGTGGACAGGGTGAACACTGAAGCTTTCTTT. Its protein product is CASSAVDRVNTEAFF.

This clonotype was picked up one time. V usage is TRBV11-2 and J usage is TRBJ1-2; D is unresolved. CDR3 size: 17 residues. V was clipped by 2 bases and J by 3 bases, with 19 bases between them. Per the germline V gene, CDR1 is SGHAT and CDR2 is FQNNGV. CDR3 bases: TGTGCCAGCAGCTTAAGCACCGGGTATTTGGCGGACTATGGCTACACCTTC. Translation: CASSLSTGYLADYGYTF. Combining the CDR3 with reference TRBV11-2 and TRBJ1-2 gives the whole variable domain EAGVAQSPRYKIIEKRQSVAFWCNPISGHATLYWYQQILGQGPKLLIQFQNNGVVDDSQLPKDRFSAERLKGVDSTLKIQPAKLEDSAVYLCASSLSTGYLADYGYTFGSGTRLTVV.

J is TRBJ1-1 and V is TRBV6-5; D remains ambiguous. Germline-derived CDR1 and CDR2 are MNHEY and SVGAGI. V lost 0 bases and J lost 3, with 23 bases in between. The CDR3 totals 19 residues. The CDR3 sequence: CASSYSIPGVRESHTEAFF. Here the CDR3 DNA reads TGTGCCAGCAGTTACTCTATACCAGGAGTAAGGGAGTCTCACACTGAAGCTTTCTTT.

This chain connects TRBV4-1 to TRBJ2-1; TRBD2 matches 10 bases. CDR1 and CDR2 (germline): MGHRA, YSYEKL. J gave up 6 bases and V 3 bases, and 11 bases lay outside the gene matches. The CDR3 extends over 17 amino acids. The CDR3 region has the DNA TGCGCCAGCAGCCAGATAGGAGCGGGGGGGCCAGCCAATGAGCAGTTCTTC. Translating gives CASSQIGAGGPANEQFF.

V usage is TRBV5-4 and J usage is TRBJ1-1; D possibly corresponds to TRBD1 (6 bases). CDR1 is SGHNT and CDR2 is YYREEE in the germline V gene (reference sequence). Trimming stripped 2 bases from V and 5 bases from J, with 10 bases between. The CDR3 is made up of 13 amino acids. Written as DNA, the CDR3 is TGTGCCAGCAGCTTCAAAGGGGGGACTGAAGCTTTCTTT. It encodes CASSFKGGTEAFF.

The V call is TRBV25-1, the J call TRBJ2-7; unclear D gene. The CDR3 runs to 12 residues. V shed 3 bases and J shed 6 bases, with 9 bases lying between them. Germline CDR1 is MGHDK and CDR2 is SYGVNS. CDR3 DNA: TGTGCCAGCAGTGATCCTGCCAGCGAGCAGTACTTC. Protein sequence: CASSDPASEQYF.

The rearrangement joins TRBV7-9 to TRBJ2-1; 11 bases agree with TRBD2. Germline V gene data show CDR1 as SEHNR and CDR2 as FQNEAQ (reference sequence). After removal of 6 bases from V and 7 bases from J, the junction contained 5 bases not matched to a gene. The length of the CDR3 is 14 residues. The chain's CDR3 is CASSSTSGNNEQFF. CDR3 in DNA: TGTGCCAGCAGTTCGACTAGCGGGAATAATGAGCAGTTCTTC.

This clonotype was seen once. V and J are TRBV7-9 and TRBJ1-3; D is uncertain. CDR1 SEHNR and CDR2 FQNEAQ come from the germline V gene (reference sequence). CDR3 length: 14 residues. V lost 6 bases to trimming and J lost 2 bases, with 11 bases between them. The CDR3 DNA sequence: TGTGCCAGCAGTGCCGGGTCCGCTGGAAACACCATATATTTT. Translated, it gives CASSAGSAGNTIYF. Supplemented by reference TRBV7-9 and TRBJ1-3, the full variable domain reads DTGVSQNPRHKITKRGQNVTFRCDPISEHNRLYWYRQTLGQGPEFLTYFQNEAQLEKSRLLSDRFSAERPKGSFSTLEIQRTEQGDSAMYLCASSAGSAGNTIYFGEGSWLTVV.

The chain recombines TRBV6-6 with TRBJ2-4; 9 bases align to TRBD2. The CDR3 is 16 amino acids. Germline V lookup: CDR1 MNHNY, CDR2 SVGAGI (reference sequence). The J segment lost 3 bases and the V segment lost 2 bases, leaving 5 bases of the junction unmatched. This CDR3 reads CASSYGSGSVKNIQYF. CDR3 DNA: TGTGCCAGCAGTTACGGTAGCGGGAGTGTCAAAAACATTCAGTACTTC.

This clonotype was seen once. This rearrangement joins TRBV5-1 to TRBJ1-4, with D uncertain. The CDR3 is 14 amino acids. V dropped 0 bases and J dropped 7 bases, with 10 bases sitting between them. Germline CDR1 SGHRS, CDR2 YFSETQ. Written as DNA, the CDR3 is TGCGCCAGCAGCTTGGGGGAAGGTCGTGAAAAACTGTTTTTT. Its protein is CASSLGEGREKLFF.

CDR3 loop: CASSRGTRALNEQFF. DNA for the CDR3: TGTGCCAGCAGCCGCGGGACTAGAGCGTTGAATGAGCAGTTCTTC. The rearrangement joins TRBV3-1 to TRBJ2-1; 8 bases fit TRBD2. The V segment lost 4 bases and the J segment 7 bases; nucleotides outside the gene matches: 9. The CDR3 is 15 residues long. Looked up from germline, CDR1 is LGHDT and CDR2 is YNNKEL (reference sequence).

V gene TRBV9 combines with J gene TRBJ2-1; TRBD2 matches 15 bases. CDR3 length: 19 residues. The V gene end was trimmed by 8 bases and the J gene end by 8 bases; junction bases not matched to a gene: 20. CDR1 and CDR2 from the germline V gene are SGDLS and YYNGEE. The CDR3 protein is CASNTGGLAGGGWGDEQFF. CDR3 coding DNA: TGTGCCAGTAACACTGGGGGACTAGCGGGAGGCGGGTGGGGGGATGAGCAGTTCTTC.

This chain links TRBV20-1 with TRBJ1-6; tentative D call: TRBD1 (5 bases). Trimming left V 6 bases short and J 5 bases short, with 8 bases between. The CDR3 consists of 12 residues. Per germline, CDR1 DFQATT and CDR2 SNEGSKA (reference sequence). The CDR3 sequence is CSAAGNNSPLHF. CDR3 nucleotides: TGCAGTGCAGCAGGGAATAATTCACCCCTCCACTTT.

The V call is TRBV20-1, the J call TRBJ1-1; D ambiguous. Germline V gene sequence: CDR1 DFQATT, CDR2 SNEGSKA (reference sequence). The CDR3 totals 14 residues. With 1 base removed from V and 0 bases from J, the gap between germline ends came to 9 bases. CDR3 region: CSARVQNLNTEAFF. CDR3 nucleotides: TGCAGTGCTAGAGTCCAAAATTTGAACACTGAAGCTTTCTTT.

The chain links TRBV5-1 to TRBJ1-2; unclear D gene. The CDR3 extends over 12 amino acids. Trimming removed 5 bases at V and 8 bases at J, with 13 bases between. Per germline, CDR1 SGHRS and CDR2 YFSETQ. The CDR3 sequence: CASRPEDLGYTF. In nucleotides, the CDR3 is TGCGCCAGCAGACCCGAAGACCTAGGCTACACCTTC.

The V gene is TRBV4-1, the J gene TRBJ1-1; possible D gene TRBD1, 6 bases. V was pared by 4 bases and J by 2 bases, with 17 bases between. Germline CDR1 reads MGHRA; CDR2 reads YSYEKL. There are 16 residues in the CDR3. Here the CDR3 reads CASSPRETGPNTEAFF. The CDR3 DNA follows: TGCGCCAGCAGCCCGAGAGAGACAGGTCCTAACACTGAAGCTTTCTTT.

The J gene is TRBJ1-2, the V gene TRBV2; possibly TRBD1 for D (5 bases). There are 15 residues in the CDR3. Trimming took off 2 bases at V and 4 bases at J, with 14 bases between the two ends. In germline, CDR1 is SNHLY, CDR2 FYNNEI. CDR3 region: CASSERRGGAYGYTF. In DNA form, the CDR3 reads TGTGCCAGCAGTGAAAGGCGGGGTGGGGCCTATGGCTACACCTTC.

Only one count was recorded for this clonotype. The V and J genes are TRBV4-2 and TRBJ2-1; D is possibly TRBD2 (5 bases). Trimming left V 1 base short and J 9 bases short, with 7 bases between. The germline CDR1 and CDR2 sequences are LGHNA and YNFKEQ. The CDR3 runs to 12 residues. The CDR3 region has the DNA TGTGCCAGCAGCCAAGGGGAGAGTGAGCAGTTCTTC. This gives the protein CASSQGESEQFF.